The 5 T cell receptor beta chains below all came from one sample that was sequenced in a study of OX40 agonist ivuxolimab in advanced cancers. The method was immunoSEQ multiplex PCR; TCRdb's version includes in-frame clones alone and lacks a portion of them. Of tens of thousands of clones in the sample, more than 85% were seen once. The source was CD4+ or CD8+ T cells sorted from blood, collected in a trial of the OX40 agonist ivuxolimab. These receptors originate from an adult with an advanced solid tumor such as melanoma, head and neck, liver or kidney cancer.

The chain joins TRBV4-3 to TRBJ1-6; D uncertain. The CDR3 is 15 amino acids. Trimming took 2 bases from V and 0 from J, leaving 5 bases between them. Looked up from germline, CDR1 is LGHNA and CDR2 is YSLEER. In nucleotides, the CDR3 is TGCGCCAGCAGCCAACAGAGCTCCTATAATTCACCCCTCCACTTT. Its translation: CASSQQSSYNSPLHF.

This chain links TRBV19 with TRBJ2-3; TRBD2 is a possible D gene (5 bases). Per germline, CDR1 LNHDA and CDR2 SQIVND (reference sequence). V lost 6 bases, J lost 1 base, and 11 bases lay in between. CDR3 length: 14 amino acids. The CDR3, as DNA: TGTGCCAGTAGCTCTTCCGGGGGCACAGATACGCAGTATTTT. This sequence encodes CASSSSGGTDTQYF.

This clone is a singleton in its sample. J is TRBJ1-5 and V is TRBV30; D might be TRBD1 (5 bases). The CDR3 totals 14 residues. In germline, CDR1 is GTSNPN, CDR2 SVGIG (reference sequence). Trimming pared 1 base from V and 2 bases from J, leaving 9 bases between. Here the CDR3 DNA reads TGTGCCTGGAGTGCAGGCAGGGGCAATCAGCCCCAGCATTTT. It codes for CAWSAGRGNQPQHF. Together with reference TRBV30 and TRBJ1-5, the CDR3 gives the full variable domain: SQTIHQWPATLVQPVGSPLSLECTVEGTSNPNLYWYRQAAGRGLQLLFYSVGIGQISSEVPQNLSASRPQDRQFILSSKKLLLSDSGFYLCAWSAGRGNQPQHFGDGTRLSIL.

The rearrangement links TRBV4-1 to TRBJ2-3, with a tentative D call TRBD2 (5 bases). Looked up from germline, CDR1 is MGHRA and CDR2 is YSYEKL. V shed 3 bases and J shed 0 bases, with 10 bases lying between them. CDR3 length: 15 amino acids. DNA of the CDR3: TGCGCCAGCAGCCAGAATGAGCGGAGCACAGATACGCAGTATTTT. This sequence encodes CASSQNERSTDTQYF.

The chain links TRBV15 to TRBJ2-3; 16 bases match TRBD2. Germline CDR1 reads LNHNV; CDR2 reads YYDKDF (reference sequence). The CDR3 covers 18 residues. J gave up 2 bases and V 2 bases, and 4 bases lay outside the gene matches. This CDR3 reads CATSRTGTSGGDTDTQYF. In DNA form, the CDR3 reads TGTGCCACCAGCAGAACCGGGACTAGCGGGGGGGACACAGATACGCAGTATTTT. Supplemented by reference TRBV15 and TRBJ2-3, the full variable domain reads DAMVIQNPRYQVTQFGKPVTLSCSQTLNHNVMYWYQQKSSQAPKLLFHYYDKDFNNEADTPDNFQSRRPNTSFCFLDIRSPGLGDTAMYLCATSRTGTSGGDTDTQYFGPGTRLTVL.